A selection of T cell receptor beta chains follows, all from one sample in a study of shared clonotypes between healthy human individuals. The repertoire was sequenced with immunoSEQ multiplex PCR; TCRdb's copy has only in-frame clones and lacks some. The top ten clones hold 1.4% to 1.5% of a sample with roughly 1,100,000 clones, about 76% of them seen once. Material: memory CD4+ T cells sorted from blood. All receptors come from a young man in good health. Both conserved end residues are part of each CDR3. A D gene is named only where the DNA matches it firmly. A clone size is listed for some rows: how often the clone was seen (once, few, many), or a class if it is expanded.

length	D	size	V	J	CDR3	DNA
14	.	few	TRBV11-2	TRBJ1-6	CASSLVIPNSPLHF	TGTGCCAGCAGCTTAGTGATTCCCAATTCACCCCTCCACTTT
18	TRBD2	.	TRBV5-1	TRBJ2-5	CASSFAPSGLAGEETQYF	TGCGCCAGCAGCTTTGCACCCTCGGGACTAGCGGGAGAAGAGACCCAGTACTTC
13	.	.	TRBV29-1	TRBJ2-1	CSAGQKGSNEQFF	TGCAGCGCAGGACAGAAGGGATCCAATGAGCAGTTCTTC
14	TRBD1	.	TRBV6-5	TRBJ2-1	CASRRTGGVGEQFF	TGTGCCAGCAGACGGACAGGGGGAGTCGGTGAGCAGTTCTTC
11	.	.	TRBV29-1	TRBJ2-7	CSVGWGGEQYF	TGCAGCGTTGGATGGGGTGGGGAGCAGTACTTC
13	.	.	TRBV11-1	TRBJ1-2	CASSPDRNYGYTF	TGTGCCAGCAGCCCCGACAGGAACTATGGCTACACCTTC
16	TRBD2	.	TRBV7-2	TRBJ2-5	CASSPTRASGQETQYF	TGTGCCAGCAGCCCGACTCGGGCTAGCGGCCAAGAGACCCAGTACTTC
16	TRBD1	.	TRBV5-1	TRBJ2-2	CASSPGDRGRTGELFF	TGCGCCAGCAGCCCTGGGGACAGGGGGCGCACCGGGGAGCTGTTTTTT
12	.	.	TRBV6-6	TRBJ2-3	CASRRAEDTQYF	TGTGCCAGCAGGCGGGCAGAAGATACGCAGTATTTT
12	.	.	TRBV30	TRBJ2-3	CAWMRGEATQYF	TGTGCCTGGATGAGGGGGGAGGCGACGCAGTATTTT
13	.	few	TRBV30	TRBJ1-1	CAWSVIGNTEAFF	TGTGCCTGGAGTGTAATAGGGAACACTGAAGCTTTCTTT
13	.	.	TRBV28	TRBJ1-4	CASTTRQYEKLFF	TGTGCCAGCACCACCCGGCAGTATGAAAAACTGTTTTTT
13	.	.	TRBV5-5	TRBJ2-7	CASNRRGGSEQYF	TGTGCCAGCAACCGGCGAGGCGGAAGCGAGCAGTACTTC
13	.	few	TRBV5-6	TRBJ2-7	CASSSFQTYEQYF	TGTGCCAGCAGCTCATTTCAAACCTACGAGCAGTACTTC
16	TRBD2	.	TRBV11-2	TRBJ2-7	CASSRSRLAALYEQYF	TGTGCCAGCAGCCGATCAAGACTAGCGGCCTTATACGAGCAGTACTTC
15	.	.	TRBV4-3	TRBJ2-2	CASSQTSQSSGELFF	TGCGCCAGCAGCCAGACTAGTCAGTCCTCCGGGGAGCTGTTTTTT